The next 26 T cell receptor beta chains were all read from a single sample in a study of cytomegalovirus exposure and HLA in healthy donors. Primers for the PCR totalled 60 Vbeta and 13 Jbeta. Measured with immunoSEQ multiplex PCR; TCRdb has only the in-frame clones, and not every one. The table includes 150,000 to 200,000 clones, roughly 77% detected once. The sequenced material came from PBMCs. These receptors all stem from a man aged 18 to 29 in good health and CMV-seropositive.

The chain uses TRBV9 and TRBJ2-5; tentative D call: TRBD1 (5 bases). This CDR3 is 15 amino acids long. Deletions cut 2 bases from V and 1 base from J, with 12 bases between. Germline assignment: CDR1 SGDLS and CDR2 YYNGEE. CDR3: CASSVVGEPQETQYF. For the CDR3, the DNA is TGTGCCAGCAGCGTCGTAGGGGAACCCCAAGAGACCCAGTACTTC.

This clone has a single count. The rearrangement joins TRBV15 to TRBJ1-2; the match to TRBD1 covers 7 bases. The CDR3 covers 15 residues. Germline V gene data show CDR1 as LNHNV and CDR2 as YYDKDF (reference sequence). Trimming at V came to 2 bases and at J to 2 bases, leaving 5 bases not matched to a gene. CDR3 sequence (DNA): TGTGCCACCAGCAGACAGGGGGAAGGGAACTATGGCTACACCTTC. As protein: CATSRQGEGNYGYTF.

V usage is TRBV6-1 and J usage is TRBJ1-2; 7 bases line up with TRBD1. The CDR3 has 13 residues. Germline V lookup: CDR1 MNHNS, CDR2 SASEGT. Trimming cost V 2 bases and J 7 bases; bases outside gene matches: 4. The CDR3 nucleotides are TGTGCCAGCAGTGAAACAGGGGATGGTGGCTACACCTTC. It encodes CASSETGDGGYTF.

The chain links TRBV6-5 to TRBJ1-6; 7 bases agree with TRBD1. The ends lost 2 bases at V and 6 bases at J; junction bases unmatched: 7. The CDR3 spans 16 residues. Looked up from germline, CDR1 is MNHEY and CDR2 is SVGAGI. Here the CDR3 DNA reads TGTGCCAGCAGTTACCTGGGACAGATTATTAATTCACCCCTCCACTTT. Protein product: CASSYLGQIINSPLHF.

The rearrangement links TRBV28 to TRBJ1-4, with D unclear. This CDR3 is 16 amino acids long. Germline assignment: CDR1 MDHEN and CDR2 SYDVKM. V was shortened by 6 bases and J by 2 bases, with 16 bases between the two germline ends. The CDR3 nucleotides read TGTGCCAGCAGCCCTGACACAATAGGCACTAATGAAAAACTGTTTTTT. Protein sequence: CASSPDTIGTNEKLFF.

The CDR3 protein is CASSRRYSYNEQFF. For the CDR3, the DNA is TGTGCCAGCAGCCGGAGGTATTCCTACAATGAGCAGTTCTTC. This chain uses TRBV7-8 with TRBJ2-1; D is possibly TRBD2 (5 bases). Trimming took off 5 bases at V and 1 base at J, with 9 bases between the two ends. Per the germline V gene, CDR1 is SGHVS and CDR2 is FQNEAQ. The CDR3 has 14 residues.

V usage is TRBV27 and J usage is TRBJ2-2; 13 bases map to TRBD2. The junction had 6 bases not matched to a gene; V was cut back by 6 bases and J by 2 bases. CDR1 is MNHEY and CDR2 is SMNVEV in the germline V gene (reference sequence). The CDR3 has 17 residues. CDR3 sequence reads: CASRKGLAGTNTGELFF. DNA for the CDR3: TGTGCCAGCAGGAAGGGACTAGCGGGGACTAACACCGGGGAGCTGTTTTTT.

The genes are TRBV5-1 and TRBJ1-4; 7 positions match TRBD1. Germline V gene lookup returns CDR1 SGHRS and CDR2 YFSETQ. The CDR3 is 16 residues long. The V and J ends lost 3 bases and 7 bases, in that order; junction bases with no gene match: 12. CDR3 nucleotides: TGCGCCAGCAGCTCACCCGGAGGGGGCTCAGGTGAAAAACTGTTTTTT. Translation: CASSSPGGGSGEKLFF.

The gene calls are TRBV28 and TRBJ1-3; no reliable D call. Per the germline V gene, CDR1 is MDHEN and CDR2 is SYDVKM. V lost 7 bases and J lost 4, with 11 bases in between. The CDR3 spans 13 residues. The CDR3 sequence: CASIDDIGNTIYF. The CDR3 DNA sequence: TGTGCCAGCATCGACGACATCGGAAACACCATATATTTT.

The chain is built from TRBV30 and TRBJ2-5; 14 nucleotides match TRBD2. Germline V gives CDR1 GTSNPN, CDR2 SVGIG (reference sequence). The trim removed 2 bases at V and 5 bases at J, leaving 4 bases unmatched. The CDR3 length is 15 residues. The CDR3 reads CAWSPRTSGRETQYF. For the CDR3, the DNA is TGTGCCTGGAGTCCCCGGACTAGCGGGAGGGAGACCCAGTACTTC.

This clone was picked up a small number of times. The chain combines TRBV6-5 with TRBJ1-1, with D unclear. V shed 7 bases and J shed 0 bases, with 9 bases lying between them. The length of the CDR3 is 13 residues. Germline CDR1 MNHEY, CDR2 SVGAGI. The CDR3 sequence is CASNRGLNTEAFF. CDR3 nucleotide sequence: TGTGCCAGCAACCGTGGGCTGAACACTGAAGCTTTCTTT.

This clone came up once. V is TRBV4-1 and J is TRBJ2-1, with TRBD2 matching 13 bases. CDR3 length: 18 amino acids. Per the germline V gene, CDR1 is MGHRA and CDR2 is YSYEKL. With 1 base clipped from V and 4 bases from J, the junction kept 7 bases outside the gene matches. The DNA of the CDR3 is TGCGCCAGCAGCCAAGCGGGCCCGACTAGCGGGAGGTACAATGAGCAGTTCTTC. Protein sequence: CASSQAGPTSGRYNEQFF.

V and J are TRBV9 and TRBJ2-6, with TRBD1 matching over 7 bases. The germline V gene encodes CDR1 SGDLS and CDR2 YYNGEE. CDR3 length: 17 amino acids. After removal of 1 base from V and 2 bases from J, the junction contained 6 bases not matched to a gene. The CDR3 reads CASSVRTGAAGANVLTF. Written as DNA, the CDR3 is TGTGCCAGCAGCGTACGTACAGGGGCGGCTGGGGCCAACGTCCTGACTTTC.

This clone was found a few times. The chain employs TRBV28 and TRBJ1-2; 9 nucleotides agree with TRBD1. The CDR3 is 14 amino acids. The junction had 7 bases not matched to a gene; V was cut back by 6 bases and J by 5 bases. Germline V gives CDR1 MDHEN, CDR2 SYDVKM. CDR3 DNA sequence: TGTGCCAGCAGGGGGACAGGGAACCTATATGGCTACACCTTC. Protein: CASRGTGNLYGYTF.

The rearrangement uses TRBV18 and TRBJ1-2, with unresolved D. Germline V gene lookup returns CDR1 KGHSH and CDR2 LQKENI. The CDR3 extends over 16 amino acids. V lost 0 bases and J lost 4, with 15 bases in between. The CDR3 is CASSPPAALGPYGYTF. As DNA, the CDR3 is TGTGCCAGCTCACCACCGGCAGCTCTGGGCCCCTATGGCTACACCTTC. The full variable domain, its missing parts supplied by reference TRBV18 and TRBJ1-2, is NAGVMQNPRHLVRRRGQEARLRCSPMKGHSHVYWYRQLPEEGLKFMVYLQKENIIDESGMPKERFSAEFPKEGPSILRIQQVVRGDSAAYFCASSPPAALGPYGYTFGSGTRLTVV.

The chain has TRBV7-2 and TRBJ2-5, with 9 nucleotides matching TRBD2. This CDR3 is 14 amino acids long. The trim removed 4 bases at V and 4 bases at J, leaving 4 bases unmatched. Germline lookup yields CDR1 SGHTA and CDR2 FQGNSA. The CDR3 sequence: CASSSTSGGETQYF. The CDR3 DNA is TGTGCCAGCAGCTCGACTAGCGGAGGAGAGACCCAGTACTTC. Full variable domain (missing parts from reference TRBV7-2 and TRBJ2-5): GAGVSQSPSNKVTEKGKDVELRCDPISGHTALYWYRQSLGQGLEFLIYFQGNSAPDKSGLPSDRFSAERTGGSVSTLTIQRTQQEDSAVYLCASSSTSGGETQYFGPGTRLLVL.

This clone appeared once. The CDR3 sequence: CACSRGGGGNTIYF. The DNA for the CDR3 is TGTGCCTGTTCTCGGGGTGGAGGTGGAAACACCATATATTTT. The V and J genes are TRBV30 and TRBJ1-3; D unresolved. The CDR3 extends over 14 amino acids. The ends were cut back, 6 bases at V and 3 bases at J, with 15 bases in the middle. Per germline, CDR1 GTSNPN and CDR2 SVGIG (reference sequence).

The CDR3 DNA is TGCGCCAGCAGCCCCGACAGGGGTGCGGTGGAAGAAAAACTGTTTTTT. Its protein is CASSPDRGAVEEKLFF. The V call is TRBV5-1, the J call TRBJ1-4, with 8 bases fitting TRBD1. V was pared by 4 bases and J by 8 bases, with 13 bases of the junction left unmatched. The CDR3 runs to 16 residues. CDR1 and CDR2 (germline): SGHRS, YFSETQ.

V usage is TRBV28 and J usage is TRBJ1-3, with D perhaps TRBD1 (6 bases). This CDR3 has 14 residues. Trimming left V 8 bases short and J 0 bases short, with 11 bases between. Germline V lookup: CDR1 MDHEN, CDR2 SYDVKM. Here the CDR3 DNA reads TGTGCCAGCTCAGGGGACGACTCTGGAAACACCATATATTTT. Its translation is CASSGDDSGNTIYF.

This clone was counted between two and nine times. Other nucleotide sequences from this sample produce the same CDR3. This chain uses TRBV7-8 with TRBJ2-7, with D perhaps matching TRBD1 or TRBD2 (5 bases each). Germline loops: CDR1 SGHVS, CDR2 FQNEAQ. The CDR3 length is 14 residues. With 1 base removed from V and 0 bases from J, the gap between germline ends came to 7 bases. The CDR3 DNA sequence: TGTGCCAGCAGCTTAGGTGGGGGCTCCTACGAGCAGTACGTC. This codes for CASSLGGGSYEQYV.

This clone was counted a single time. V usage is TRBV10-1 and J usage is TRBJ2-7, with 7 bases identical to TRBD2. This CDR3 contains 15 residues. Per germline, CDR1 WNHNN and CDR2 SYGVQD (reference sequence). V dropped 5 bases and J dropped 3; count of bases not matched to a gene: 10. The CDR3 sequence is CASSTGRLHFYEQYV. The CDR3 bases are TGCGCCAGCAGTACCGGGAGGCTACATTTCTACGAGCAGTACGTC.

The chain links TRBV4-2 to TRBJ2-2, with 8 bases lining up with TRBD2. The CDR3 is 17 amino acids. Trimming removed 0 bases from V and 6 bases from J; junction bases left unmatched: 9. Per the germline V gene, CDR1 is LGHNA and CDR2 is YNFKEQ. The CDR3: CASSQDAGGNWAGELFF. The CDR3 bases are TGTGCCAGCAGCCAAGATGCGGGGGGCAATTGGGCCGGGGAGCTGTTTTTT.

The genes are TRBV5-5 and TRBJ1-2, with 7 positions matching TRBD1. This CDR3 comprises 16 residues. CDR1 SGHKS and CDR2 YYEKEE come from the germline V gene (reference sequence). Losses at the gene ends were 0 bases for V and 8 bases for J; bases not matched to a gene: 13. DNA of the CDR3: TGTGCCAGCAGCTTGGAACAACGGGCCCCAGGGGGGGGCTACACCTTC. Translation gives CASSLEQRAPGGGYTF.

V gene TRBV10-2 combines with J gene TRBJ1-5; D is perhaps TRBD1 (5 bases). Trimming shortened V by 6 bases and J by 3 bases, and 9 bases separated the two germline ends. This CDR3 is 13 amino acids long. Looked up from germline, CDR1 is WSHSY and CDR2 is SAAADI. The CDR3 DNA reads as TGCGCCAGCAGAGACAGTATCAATCAGCCCCAGCATTTT. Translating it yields CASRDSINQPQHF.

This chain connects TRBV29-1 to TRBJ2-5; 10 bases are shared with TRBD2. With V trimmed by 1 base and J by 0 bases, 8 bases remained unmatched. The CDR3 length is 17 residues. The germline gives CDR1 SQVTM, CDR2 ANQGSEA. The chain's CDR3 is CSVEGQKLAGHQETQYF. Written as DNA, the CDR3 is TGCAGCGTTGAAGGACAAAAACTAGCGGGACACCAAGAGACCCAGTACTTC.

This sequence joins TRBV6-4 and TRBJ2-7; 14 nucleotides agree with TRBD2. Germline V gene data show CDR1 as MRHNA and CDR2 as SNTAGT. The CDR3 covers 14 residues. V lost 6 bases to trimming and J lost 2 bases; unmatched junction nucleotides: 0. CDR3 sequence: CASRGLAGAYEQYV. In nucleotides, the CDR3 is TGTGCCAGCAGGGGACTAGCGGGAGCCTACGAGCAGTACGTC.